This T cell receptor beta chain was found in a study of T cell responses to AZD1222 COVID-19 vaccine. The CDR3 consists of 13 residues. V trimming: 6 bases; J trimming: 7 bases; junction bases outside the gene matches: 6. The germline V gene has CDR1 SQVTM and CDR2 ANQGSEA. Profiled with immunoSEQ multiplex PCR; TCRdb holds only in-frame clones, not every one. In total, the table holds over 140,000 clones. This chain connects TRBV29-1 to TRBJ1-4; 9 positions match TRBD1. The receptor was isolated from an adult in good health. Sequencing was done on a sample of peripheral blood. DNA of the CDR3: TGCAGCGTCCCCGCGACAGGGGGTGAAAAACTGTTTTTT. Translating it yields CSVPATGGEKLFF.